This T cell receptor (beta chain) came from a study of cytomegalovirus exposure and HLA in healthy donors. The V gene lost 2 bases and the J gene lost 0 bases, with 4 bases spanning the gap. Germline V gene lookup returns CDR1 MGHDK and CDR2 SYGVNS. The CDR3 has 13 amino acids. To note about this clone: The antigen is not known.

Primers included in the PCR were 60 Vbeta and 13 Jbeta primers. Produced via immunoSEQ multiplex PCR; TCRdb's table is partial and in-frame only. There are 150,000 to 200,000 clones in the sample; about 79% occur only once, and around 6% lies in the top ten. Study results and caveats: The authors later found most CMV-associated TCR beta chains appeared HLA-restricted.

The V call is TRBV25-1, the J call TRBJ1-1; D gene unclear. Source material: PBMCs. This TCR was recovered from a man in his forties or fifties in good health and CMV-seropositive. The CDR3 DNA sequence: TGTGCCAGCAGTGAACTTATGAACACTGAAGCTTTCTTT. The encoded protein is CASSELMNTEAFF.